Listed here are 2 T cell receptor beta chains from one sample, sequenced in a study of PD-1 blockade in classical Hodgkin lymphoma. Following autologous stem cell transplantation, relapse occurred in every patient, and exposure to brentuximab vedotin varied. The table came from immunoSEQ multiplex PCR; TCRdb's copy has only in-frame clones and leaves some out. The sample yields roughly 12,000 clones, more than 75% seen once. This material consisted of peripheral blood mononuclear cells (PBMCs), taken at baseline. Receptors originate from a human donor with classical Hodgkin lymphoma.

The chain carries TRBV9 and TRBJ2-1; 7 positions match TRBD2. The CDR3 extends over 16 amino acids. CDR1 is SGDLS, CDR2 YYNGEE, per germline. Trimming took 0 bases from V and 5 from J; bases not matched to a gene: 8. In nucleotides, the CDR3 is TGTGCCAGCAGCGTAGCTTACCGGGAGGACCACAATGAGCAGTTCTTC. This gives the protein CASSVAYREDHNEQFF.

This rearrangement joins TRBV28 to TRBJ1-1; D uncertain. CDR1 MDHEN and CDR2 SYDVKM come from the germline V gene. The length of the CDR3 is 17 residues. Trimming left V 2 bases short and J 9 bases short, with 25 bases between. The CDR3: CASSLPAVLVHRPKAFF. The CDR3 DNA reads TGTGCCAGCAGTTTACCGGCGGTCTTGGTCCATCGACCCAAAGCTTTCTTT.